This TCR beta chain comes out of a study of Graves' ophthalmopathy and Graves' hyperthyroidism. Study-wide background: Peripheral blood was collected at initial diagnosis, before any treatment.

The CDR3 has 17 amino acids. The germline gives CDR1 MNHEY, CDR2 SVGEGT. V shed 6 bases, J shed 0 bases, and the junction held 11 bases outside the gene matches. TCR beta CDR3 amplification used RNA transcripts. Following a first-round RT-PCR that used HTBI primers, a second-round multiplex PCR was carried out. From the multiplex PCR reads, TCRdb called clonotypes with MiXCR, one entry per CDR3 protein. The sample yields 360,000 or so distinct CDR3 sequences, around 20% seen once. Moderate-to-severe activity, CAS at least 3, NOSPECS at least 4 and duration under 3 months characterized donors with ophthalmopathy. PBMCs originated in around 11 ml of fresh peripheral blood.

The sequence was obtained from a woman younger than 30 with Graves' ophthalmopathy. V is TRBV6-2 or TRBV6-3 and J is TRBJ2-7, with 10 bases aligning to TRBD2. The sequenced material came from peripheral blood. This chain's CDR3 is CASRMISLAGDSYEQYF. CDR3 DNA sequence: TGTGCCAGCAGAATGATCTCTCTAGCGGGAGACTCCTACGAGCAGTACTTC.